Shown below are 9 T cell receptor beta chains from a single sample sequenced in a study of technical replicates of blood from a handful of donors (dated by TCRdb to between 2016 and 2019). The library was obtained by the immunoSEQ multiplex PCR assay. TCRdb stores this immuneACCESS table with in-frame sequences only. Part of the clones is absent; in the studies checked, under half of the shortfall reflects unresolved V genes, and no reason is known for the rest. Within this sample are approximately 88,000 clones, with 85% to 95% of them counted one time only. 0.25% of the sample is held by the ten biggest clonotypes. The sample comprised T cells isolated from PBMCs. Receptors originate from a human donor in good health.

CDR3 loop: CASSEAGGTSYEQYF. CDR3 DNA: TGTGCCAGCAGTGAGGCAGGGGGCACGTCCTACGAGCAGTACTTC. This chain uses TRBV25-1 with TRBJ2-7, with 8 bases lining up with TRBD1. The CDR3 loop spans 15 amino acids. Germline V lookup: CDR1 MGHDK, CDR2 SYGVNS. V was clipped by 3 bases and J by 1 base; unmatched bases: 5.

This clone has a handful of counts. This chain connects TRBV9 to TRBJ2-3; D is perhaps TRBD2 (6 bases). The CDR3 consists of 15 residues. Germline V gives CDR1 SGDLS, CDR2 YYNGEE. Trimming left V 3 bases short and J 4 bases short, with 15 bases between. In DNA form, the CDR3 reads TGTGCCAGCAGCGGAGCGGGCGCTCTCGCAGATACGCAGTATTTT. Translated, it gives CASSGAGALADTQYF.

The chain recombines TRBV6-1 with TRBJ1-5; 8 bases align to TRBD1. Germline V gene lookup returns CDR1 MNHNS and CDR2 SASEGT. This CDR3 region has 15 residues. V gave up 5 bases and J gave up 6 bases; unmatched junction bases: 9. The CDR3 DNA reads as TGTGCCAGCAGTAACAGCAGGGGGCGCACTCAGCCCCAGCATTTT. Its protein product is CASSNSRGRTQPQHF.

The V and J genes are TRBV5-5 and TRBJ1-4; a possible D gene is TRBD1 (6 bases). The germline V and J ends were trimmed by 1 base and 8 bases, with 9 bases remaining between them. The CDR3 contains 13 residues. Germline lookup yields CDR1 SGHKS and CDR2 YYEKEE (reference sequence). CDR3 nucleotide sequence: TGTGCCAGCAGCTTGCAGGGGTCGGAAAAACTGTTTTTT. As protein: CASSLQGSEKLFF.

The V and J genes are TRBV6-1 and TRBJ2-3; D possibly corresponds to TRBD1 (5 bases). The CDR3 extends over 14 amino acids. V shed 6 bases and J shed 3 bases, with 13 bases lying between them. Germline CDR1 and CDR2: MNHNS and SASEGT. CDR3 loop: CASRWTRGTDTQYF. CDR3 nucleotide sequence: TGTGCCAGCAGATGGACAAGGGGAACAGATACGCAGTATTTT.

CDR3 loop: CASRETGAAYEQYF. CDR3 DNA sequence: TGTGCCAGTAGGGAGACAGGGGCCGCCTACGAGCAGTACTTC. The V gene is TRBV19, the J gene TRBJ2-7, with 8 bases identical to TRBD1. Germline V CDR1 and CDR2: LNHDA, SQIVND (reference sequence). CDR3 size: 14 residues. Trimming at V came to 6 bases and at J to 2 bases, leaving 6 bases not matched to a gene.

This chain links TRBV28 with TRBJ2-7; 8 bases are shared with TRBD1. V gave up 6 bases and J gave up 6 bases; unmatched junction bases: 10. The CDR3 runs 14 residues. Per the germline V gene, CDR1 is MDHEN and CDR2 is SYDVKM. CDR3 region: CASRTRGRGPEQYF. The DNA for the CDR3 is TGTGCCAGCAGAACCAGGGGGCGCGGTCCCGAGCAGTACTTC.

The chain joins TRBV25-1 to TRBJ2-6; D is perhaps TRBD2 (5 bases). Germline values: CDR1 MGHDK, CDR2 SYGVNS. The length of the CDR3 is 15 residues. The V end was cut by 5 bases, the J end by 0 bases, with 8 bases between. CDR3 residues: CASSLGSSGANVLTF. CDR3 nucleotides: TGTGCCAGCAGTCTGGGGAGCTCTGGGGCCAACGTCCTGACTTTC.

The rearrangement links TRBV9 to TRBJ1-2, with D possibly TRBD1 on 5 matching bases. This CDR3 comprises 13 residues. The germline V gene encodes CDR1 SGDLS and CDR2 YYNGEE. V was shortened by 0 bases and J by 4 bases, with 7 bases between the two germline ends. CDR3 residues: CASSVGQSYGYTF. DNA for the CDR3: TGTGCCAGCAGCGTAGGACAGTCCTATGGCTACACCTTC.